This TCR beta chain originates from a study of Ad26.COV2.S vaccination and SARS-CoV-2 variants. General observations from the study: Breadth measured for non-spike TCRs was similar across vaccine and placebo recipients. In TCR breadth and depth analyses, total T cell responses may have been underestimated.

Treatment noted: roughly 20 received Ad26.COV2.S at low or high dose, single or two shots; about 5 received placebo; per-sample allocation not given. Samples were taken on day 63 after the first vaccine or placebo injection. Only in-frame clones appear in the TCRdb table, and some are missing; sequencing was by immunoSEQ multiplex PCR. Of around 240,000 clones in the sample, approximately 90% were seen once. The CDR3 length is 21 residues. From germline, CDR1 is SGHTA and CDR2 FQGTGA. Trimming at V came to 2 bases and at J to 0 bases, leaving 16 bases not matched to a gene. Only one count was recorded for this clone. Its specificity is not known.

The source is a person between 18 and 60 years old who received the Ad26.COV2.S COVID-19 vaccine or a placebo. Here the sequenced sample was peripheral blood, taken in a trial of Ad26.COV2.S vaccine versus placebo. The rearrangement links TRBV7-3 to TRBJ2-1, with TRBD2 identical over 10 bases. The CDR3 DNA reads as TGTGCCAGCAGCTTACCGGAGTCGGCTAGCGGGAGAGGGTCCTCCTACAATGAGCAGTTCTTC. This gives the protein CASSLPESASGRGSSYNEQFF. The complete variable domain, with remaining parts taken from reference TRBV7-3 and TRBJ2-1, reads GAGVSQTPSNKVTEKGKYVELRCDPISGHTALYWYRQSLGQGPEFLIYFQGTGAADDSGLPNDRFFAVRPEGSVSTLKIQRTERGDSAVYLCASSLPESASGRGSSYNEQFFGPGTRLTVL.